This TCR beta chain was found in a study of blood T cell repertoires in COVID-19 (TCRdb year 2020). Regarding the study in general: Collaborator samples came from the United States, Italy and Spain and covered acute and convalescent phases of COVID-19. The material from the prospective study consisted of cDNA or gDNA derived from T cells, B-cell-depleted T cells, or PBMCs. The dataset comprised deeply sampled blood TCRbeta repertoires from subjects exposed to, actively infected with, or recovered from COVID-19. A freely available public database, intended as a resource for researchers studying the immune response to SARS-CoV-2, is where the repertoires were released. Samples were obtained from the ongoing ImmuneRACE study (first 160 participants) and from about 1,300 subjects provided by 6 global collaborators. A de-identified subject ID, COVID-19 status, age in years and sex were almost always included in the sample metadata. Where available, HLA class I and class II types were obtained from metadata supplied by the sample provider rather than from assay-based typing. Overall results and qualifications from the work: The quantity of clinical and demographic metadata differed by source and by participant and was supplied without curation.

Whole blood was collected in K2EDTA tubes by collaborating institutions according to the institutions' own protocols. For TCRbeta analysis, collaborators shipped samples as frozen whole blood, isolated PBMCs, or DNA extracted from either of those sample types. About this clone: The target of this receptor is not known. No per-base quality is available; no much larger clone lies one base away.

TCRbeta CDR3 regions were amplified from genomic DNA by means of the immunoSEQ Assay, a bias-controlled multiplex PCR. Per the authors' processing: The number of nucleated cells in each sample was estimated by amplification of reference gene primers within the assay. Sequence reads were collapsed and filtered to measure the absolute abundance of every unique TCRbeta CDR3 rearrangement. For each sample, productive Simpson clonality was calculated as the square root of Simpson's diversity index across productive rearrangements. TCRdb mirrors the immuneACCESS table, restricted to in-frame sequences. Some clones are absent from its copies; in checked studies, under half trace to an unresolved V gene, and the reason for the others is unknown. V, J and clone size were drawn from that table, and D and trimming were deduced from the DNA. The sample records around 62,000 clones, under 95% of which are singletons. In total, the top ten clones hold approximately 2.6% of the sample.

What was sequenced was peripheral blood. The clonotype originates from a man aged 65-85 years with active COVID-19.

The CDR3 protein is CAISPDSNTEAFF. The nucleotides are TGTGCCATCAGTCCGGACTCGAACACTGAAGCTTTCTTT. The chain employs TRBV10-3 and TRBJ1-1, with no confident D gene call. As encoded in the germline V gene, CDR1 is ENHRY while CDR2 is SYGVKD. The CDR3 spans 13 residues, from the cysteine through the phenylalanine. Just the 39-base CDR3 DNA is kept, in frame starting at base 1. A distance of 8 bases separates the germline ends of V and J, which lose 5 bases and 1 base respectively.